This T cell receptor beta chain was found in a study of cytomegalovirus exposure and HLA in healthy donors. Study-level information: T cells numbering about 179 million yielded around 120 million unique TCR beta sequences in an earlier analysis.

V was trimmed by 4 bases and J by 4 bases, leaving 10 bases between them. Germline lookup yields CDR1 SGHVS and CDR2 FQNEAQ. The CDR3 runs to 13 residues. The PCR used 60 Vbeta and 13 Jbeta primers. Libraries were prepared by immunoSEQ multiplex PCR; TCRdb keeps only in-frame clonotypes and omits some of them. The sample has about 200,000 clones. The TCR originated in a boy aged 10-17 years in good health and CMV-seronegative. The V call is TRBV7-8, the J call TRBJ2-5; no reliable D call. The sample consisted of PBMCs. This CDR3 reads CASSSAIPETQYF. DNA for the CDR3: TGTGCCAGCAGCTCTGCTATCCCAGAGACCCAGTACTTC.